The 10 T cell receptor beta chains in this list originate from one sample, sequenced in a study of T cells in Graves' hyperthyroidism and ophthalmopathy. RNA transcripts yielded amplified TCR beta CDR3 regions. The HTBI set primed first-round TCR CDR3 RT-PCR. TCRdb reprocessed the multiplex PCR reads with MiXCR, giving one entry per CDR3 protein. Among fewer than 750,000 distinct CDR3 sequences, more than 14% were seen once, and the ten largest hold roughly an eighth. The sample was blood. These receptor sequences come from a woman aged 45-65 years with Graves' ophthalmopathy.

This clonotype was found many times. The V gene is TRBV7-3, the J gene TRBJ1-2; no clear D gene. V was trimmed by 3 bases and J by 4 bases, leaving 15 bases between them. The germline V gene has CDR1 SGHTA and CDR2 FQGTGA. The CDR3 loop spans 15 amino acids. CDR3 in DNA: TGTGCCAGCAGCTTCGGAGGTACGGAGACCTATGGCTACACCTTC. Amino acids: CASSFGGTETYGYTF.

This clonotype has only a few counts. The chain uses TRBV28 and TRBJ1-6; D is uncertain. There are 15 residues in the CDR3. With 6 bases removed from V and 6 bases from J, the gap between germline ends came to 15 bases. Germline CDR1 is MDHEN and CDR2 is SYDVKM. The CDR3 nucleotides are TGTGCCAGCAGACCCATACGGGCGTTTAATTCACCCCTCCACTTT. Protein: CASRPIRAFNSPLHF.

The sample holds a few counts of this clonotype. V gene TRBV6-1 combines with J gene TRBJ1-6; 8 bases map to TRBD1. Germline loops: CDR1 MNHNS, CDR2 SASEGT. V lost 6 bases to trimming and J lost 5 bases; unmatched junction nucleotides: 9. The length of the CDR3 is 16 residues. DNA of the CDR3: TGTGCCAGCAGACGACAGGGGCGAGTTAATAATTCACCCCTCCACTTT. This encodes CASRRQGRVNNSPLHF.

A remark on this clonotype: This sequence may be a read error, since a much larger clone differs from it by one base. The chain's CDR3 is CASSQGRRQPQHF. CDR3 DNA sequence: TGTGCCAGCAGCCAGGGGAGGCGGCAGCCCCAGCATTTT. This chain connects TRBV14 to TRBJ1-5; no reliable D call. Germline CDR1 reads SGHDN; CDR2 reads FVKESK. This CDR3 contains 13 residues. Trimming cost V 3 bases and J 7 bases, with 10 bases left between them.

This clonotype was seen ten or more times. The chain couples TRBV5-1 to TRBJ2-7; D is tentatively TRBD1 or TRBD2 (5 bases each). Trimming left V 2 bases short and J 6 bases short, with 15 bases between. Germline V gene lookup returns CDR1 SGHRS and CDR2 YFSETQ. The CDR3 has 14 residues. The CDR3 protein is CASSFGPRGGEQYF. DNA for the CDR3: TGCGCCAGCAGCTTCGGCCCGAGGGGTGGCGAGCAGTACTTC.

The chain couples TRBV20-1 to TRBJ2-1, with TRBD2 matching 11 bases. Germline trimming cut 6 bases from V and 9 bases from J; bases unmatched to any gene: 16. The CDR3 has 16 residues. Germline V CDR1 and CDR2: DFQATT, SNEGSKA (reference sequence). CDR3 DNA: TGCAGTGCCCACACTAGCGGGAGTTCGTCCGACAGTGAGCAGTTCTTC. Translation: CSAHTSGSSSDSEQFF.

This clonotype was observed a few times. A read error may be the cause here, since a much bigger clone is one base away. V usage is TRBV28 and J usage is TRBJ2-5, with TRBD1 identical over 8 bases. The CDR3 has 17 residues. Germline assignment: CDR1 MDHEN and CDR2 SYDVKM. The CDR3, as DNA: TGTGCCAGCAAGGTCATCGGTACAGGGGGATTAGGGGAGATCCAGTACTTC. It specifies CASKVIGTGGLGEIQYF.

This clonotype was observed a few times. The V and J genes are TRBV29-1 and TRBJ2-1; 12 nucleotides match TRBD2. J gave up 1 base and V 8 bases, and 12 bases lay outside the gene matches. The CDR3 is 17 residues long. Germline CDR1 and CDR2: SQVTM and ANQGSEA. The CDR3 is CSPGRGLAGQSYNEQFF. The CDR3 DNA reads TGCAGCCCCGGCAGGGGACTAGCGGGTCAATCCTACAATGAGCAGTTCTTC.

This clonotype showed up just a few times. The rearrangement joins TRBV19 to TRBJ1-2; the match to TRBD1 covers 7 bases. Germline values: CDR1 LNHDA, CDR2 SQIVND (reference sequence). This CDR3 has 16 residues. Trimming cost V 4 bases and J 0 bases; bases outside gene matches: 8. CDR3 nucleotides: TGTGCCAGTAGTAAGGCAGGGGGTAAAACTAACTATGGCTACACCTTC. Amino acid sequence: CASSKAGGKTNYGYTF.

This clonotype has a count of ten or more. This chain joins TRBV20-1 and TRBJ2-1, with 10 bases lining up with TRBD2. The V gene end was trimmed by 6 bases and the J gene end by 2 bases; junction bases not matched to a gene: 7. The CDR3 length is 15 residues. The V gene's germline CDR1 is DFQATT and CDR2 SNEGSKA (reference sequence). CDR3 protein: CSAPISGRAYNEQFF. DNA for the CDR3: TGCAGTGCCCCAATCAGCGGGAGGGCCTACAATGAGCAGTTCTTC.